The clone carrying this TCR beta chain was seen many times. The read falls 3 residues short of the CDR3 end, and the missing part is taken from the germline J gene. Most patients and controls had Caucasian heritage. Blood samples were heparinized, roughly 5 to 8 ml per donor. Measured with immunoSEQ multiplex PCR; TCRdb has only the in-frame clones, and not every one. The sample gives around 34,000 clones, none seen only once, and the top ten clones hold around 0.87%. The sample originates from a study of T cell clonality in common variable immunodeficiency. With V trimmed by 7 bases and J by 5 bases, 9 bases remained unmatched. The CDR3 has 13 residues. Germline loops: CDR1 SQVTM, CDR2 ANQGSEA.

The J gene is TRBJ2-5, the V gene TRBV29-1, with TRBD2 matching 8 bases. The receptor was derived from a person aged 18 to 70 in good health. Sequencing input: peripheral blood mononuclear cells. Incomplete CDR3 DNA: TGCAGCGAGTCCCAGAGCGGGAGCGAGACC. Its protein product is CSESQSGSET. The whole CDR3 protein is CSESQSGSETQYF.